There are a few counts of the clone carrying this T cell receptor (beta chain). Patients showing uncontrolled infection, other autoimmune disease, pregnancy or lactation were ineligible. RNA transcripts gave rise to amplified TCR beta CDR3 regions. The HTBI primer set drove a first-round RT-PCR of the TCR CDR3. TCRdb called the multiplex PCR reads again in MiXCR, with one record for every CDR3 protein. The sample shows around 350,000 distinct CDR3 sequences, approximately 20% of them seen only once. The germline CDR1 and CDR2 sequences are MNHEY and SVGAGI. This CDR3 is built from 13 residues. The V and J ends lost 8 bases and 4 bases respectively, with 14 bases between them. This specimen comes from a study of T cells in Graves' hyperthyroidism and ophthalmopathy.

The source of this sequence is a woman between 18 and 30 years old with Graves' hyperthyroidism. The source material was blood. The chain employs TRBV6-5 and TRBJ1-1; possibly TRBD1 for D (5 bases). The CDR3 loop reads CASGRGGGTEAFF. The DNA for the CDR3 is TGTGCCAGCGGCCGGGGGGGGGGCACTGAAGCTTTCTTT.